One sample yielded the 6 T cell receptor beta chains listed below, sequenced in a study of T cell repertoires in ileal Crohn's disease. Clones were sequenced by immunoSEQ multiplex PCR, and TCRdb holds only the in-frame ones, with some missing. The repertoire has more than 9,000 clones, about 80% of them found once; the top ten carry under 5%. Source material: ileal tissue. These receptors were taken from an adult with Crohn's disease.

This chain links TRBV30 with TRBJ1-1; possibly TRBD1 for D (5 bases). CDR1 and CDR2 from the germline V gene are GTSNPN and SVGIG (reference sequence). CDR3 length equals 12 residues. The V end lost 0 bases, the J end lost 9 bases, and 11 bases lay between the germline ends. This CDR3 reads CAWSVSRGKAFF. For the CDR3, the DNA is TGTGCCTGGAGTGTTTCCCGGGGGAAAGCTTTCTTT. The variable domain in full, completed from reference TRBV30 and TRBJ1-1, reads SQTIHQWPATLVQPVGSPLSLECTVEGTSNPNLYWYRQAAGRGLQLLFYSVGIGQISSEVPQNLSASRPQDRQFILSSKKLLLSDSGFYLCAWSVSRGKAFFGQGTRLTVV.

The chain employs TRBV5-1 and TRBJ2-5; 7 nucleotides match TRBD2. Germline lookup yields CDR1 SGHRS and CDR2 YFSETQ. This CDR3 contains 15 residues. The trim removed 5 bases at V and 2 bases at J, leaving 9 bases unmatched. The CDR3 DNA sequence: TGCGCCAGCAGTAGGTTAGCGGGTACTCAAGAGACCCAGTACTTC. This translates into CASSRLAGTQETQYF.

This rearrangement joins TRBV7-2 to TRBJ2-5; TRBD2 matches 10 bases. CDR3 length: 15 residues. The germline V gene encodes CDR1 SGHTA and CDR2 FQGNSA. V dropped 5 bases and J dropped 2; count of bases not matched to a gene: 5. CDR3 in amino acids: CASSPAGGDQETQYF. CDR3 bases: TGTGCCAGCAGCCCAGCGGGGGGGGATCAAGAGACCCAGTACTTC.

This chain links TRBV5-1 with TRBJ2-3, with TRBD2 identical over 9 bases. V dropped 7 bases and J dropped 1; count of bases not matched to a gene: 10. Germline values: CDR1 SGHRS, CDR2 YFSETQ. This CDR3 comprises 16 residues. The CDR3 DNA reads TGCGCCAGCGTTGGGCGGGAGGGCCGAGGCACAGATACGCAGTATTTT. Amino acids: CASVGREGRGTDTQYF.

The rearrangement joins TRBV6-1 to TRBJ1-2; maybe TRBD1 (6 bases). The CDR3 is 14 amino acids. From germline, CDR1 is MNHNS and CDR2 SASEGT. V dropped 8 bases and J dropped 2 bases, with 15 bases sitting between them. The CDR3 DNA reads TGTGCCAGCGCCCCACAGGGATACAACTATGGCTACACCTTC. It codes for CASAPQGYNYGYTF.

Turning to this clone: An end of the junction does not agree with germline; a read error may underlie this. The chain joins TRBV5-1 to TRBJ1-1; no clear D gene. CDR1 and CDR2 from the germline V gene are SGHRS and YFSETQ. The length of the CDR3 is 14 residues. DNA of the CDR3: TGCGCCAGCACCTTGACTCTCGGGAACACTGAAGCTTTCTTT. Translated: CASTLTLGNTEAFF.